Listed here are 27 T cell receptor beta chains from one sample, sequenced in a study of blood T cell repertoires in COVID-19. Profiling relied on immunoSEQ multiplex PCR, and the TCRdb table lists in-frame clones only, not all of them. The data hold 250,000 to 350,000 clones, with about 91% observed a single time. Sequencing was carried out using PBMCs or T cells enriched from blood (not recorded which). The receptors originated from a woman aged 18-29 years who had recovered from COVID-19.

J is TRBJ1-1 and V is TRBV10-3; 11 bases line up with TRBD1. CDR3 length: 14 residues. The ends lost 5 bases at V and 4 bases at J; junction bases unmatched: 3. Germline CDR1 and CDR2: ENHRY and SYGVKD. CDR3 bases: TGTGCCATCAGTTCGGACAGGGGGCTCACTGAAGCTTTCTTT. Translation: CAISSDRGLTEAFF.

This chain connects TRBV3-1 (or the pseudogene TRBV3-2) to TRBJ2-1; 8 bases fit TRBD2. The CDR3 runs to 16 residues. J lost 7 bases, V lost 0 bases, and 8 bases had no gene match. Germline CDR1 is LGHDT and CDR2 is YNNKEL (reference sequence). The CDR3 DNA reads as TGTGCCAGCAGCCAAGACAAGCGGGAGTGGGGGAATGAGCAGTTCTTC. Protein product: CASSQDKREWGNEQFF.

This clone was counted a single time. V usage is TRBV20-1 and J usage is TRBJ1-1; D unresolved. This CDR3 comprises 11 residues. Between the trimmed V and J ends, which lost 5 bases and 3 bases, there was a span of 7 bases. Germline CDR1 DFQATT, CDR2 SNEGSKA (reference sequence). In DNA, the CDR3 is TGCAGTGCTCACCGGGACACTGAAGCTTTCTTT. Translated, it gives CSAHRDTEAFF.

The chain links TRBV6-6 to TRBJ2-3; 12 bases align to TRBD2. This CDR3 contains 15 residues. Germline V gene lookup returns CDR1 MNHNY and CDR2 SVGAGI (reference sequence). J lost 1 base, V lost 7 bases, and 3 bases had no gene match. The CDR3: CASITSGGRTDTQYF. Here the CDR3 DNA reads TGTGCCAGCATAACTAGCGGGGGGCGCACAGATACGCAGTATTTT.

The gene calls are TRBV4-1 and TRBJ2-3; 12 bases match TRBD2. The CDR3 loop spans 16 amino acids. Germline CDR1 reads MGHRA; CDR2 reads YSYEKL. V shed 6 bases and J 5 bases; nucleotides not matched to a gene: 9. The CDR3 protein is CASSQPSGGALDTQYF. DNA for the CDR3: TGCGCCAGCAGTCAGCCTAGCGGGGGGGCTCTAGATACGCAGTATTTT.

This clone was recorded once. This chain uses TRBV11-3 with TRBJ2-3; TRBD2 might be the D (7 bases). The CDR3 contains 15 residues. Germline values: CDR1 SGHNT, CDR2 YENEEA. Trimming took 1 base from V and 2 from J, leaving 10 bases between them. CDR3 bases: TGTGCCAGCAGCTTAGCGGGGGGCAACACAGATACGCAGTATTTT. Translated: CASSLAGGNTDTQYF.

This chain connects TRBV7-2 to TRBJ2-7, with 10 bases lining up with TRBD2. The CDR3 is 15 residues long. CDR1 SGHTA and CDR2 FQGNSA come from the germline V gene. The V and J ends lost 1 base and 12 bases, in that order; junction bases with no gene match: 12. The CDR3 region has the DNA TGTGCCAGCAGCTTAGACCGTCTAGCGGGGGTTTACCCGTACTTC. Translating gives CASSLDRLAGVYPYF.

V is TRBV7-2 and J is TRBJ1-1; D is uncertain. The CDR3 runs 13 residues. With 1 base removed from V and 6 bases from J, the gap between germline ends came to 9 bases. Germline V gives CDR1 SGHTA, CDR2 FQGNSA. CDR3 residues: CASSLGAEAEAFF. DNA for the CDR3: TGTGCCAGCAGCTTAGGGGCGGAGGCTGAAGCTTTCTTT.

The chain joins TRBV29-1 to TRBJ1-2; D call uncertain. The CDR3 has 11 residues. V was clipped by 3 bases and J by 8 bases, with 10 bases between them. Germline CDR1 and CDR2: SQVTM and ANQGSEA. The CDR3 DNA sequence: TGCAGCGTTGAGAGGGCCTCCGGCTACACCTTC. It yields the protein CSVERASGYTF.

J is TRBJ2-3 and V is TRBV6-5; possible D gene TRBD2, 5 bases. Trimming stripped 2 bases from V and 0 bases from J, with 9 bases between. The CDR3 totals 15 residues. The germline CDR1 and CDR2 sequences are MNHEY and SVGAGI. The CDR3 DNA reads as TGTGCCAGCAGTTACGGAGCGGAGAGCACAGATACGCAGTATTTT. Its protein is CASSYGAESTDTQYF.

This clone has only a few counts. The chain joins TRBV3-1 (or the pseudogene TRBV3-2) to TRBJ2-5, with unresolved D. Looked up from germline, CDR1 is LGHDT and CDR2 is YNNKEL (reference sequence). This CDR3 has 13 amino acids. Trimming shortened V by 4 bases and J by 1 base, and 7 bases separated the two germline ends. This CDR3 reads CASSPTLQETQYF. CDR3 nucleotide sequence: TGTGCCAGCAGCCCGACTCTCCAAGAGACCCAGTACTTC.

The chain combines TRBV25-1 with TRBJ1-3, with 7 bases identical to TRBD1. This CDR3 has 15 residues. The germline gives CDR1 MGHDK, CDR2 SYGVNS. With 6 bases clipped from V and 0 bases from J, the junction kept 5 bases outside the gene matches. The DNA for the CDR3 is TGTGCCAGCAGGGAGGGACAGAACTCTGGAAACACCATATATTTT. Protein sequence: CASREGQNSGNTIYF.

The genes are TRBV5-1 and TRBJ2-7; 7 bases line up with TRBD1. This CDR3 has 14 residues. V gave up 4 bases and J gave up 8 bases; unmatched junction bases: 12. Germline V CDR1 and CDR2: SGHRS, YFSETQ. The CDR3 DNA sequence: TGCGCCAGCAGCACGGGACAGCCAGAGGGAAAGCAGTACTTC. Translated, it gives CASSTGQPEGKQYF.

CDR3 sequence reads: CASSSETGSSYEQYF. CDR3 DNA: TGCGCCAGCAGCTCGGAGACGGGTAGCTCCTACGAGCAGTACTTC. The chain has TRBV5-1 and TRBJ2-7; D unresolved. The CDR3 extends over 15 amino acids. V lost 3 bases, J lost 0 bases, and 13 bases lay in between. The germline gives CDR1 SGHRS, CDR2 YFSETQ.

This sequence joins TRBV30 and TRBJ1-2; D not resolved. Trimming stripped 2 bases from V and 3 bases from J, with 7 bases between. From germline, CDR1 is GTSNPN and CDR2 SVGIG (reference sequence). The CDR3 runs 12 residues. Here the CDR3 reads CAWSPGDYGYTF. CDR3 DNA: TGTGCCTGGAGTCCGGGAGACTATGGCTACACCTTC.

This chain connects TRBV7-9 to TRBJ2-7; D may be TRBD1 (6 bases). V gave up 1 base and J gave up 2 bases, with 9 bases separating them. CDR3 length: 14 amino acids. The germline CDR1 and CDR2 sequences are SEHNR and FQNEAQ (reference sequence). DNA of the CDR3: TGTGCCAGCAGCTTAGGGCGACAGGCCTACGAGCAGTACTTC. Translated, it gives CASSLGRQAYEQYF.

V usage is TRBV6-5 and J usage is TRBJ1-2; D is undetermined. The germline V gene encodes CDR1 MNHEY and CDR2 SVGAGI. The CDR3 totals 12 residues. Trimming took off 6 bases at V and 5 bases at J, with 10 bases between the two ends. The CDR3 region has the DNA TGTGCCAGCAGGGCCGGGGAGTATGGCTACACCTTC. Translated, it gives CASRAGEYGYTF.

The chain employs TRBV23-1 and TRBJ2-3, with 7 bases lining up with TRBD2. TRBV23-1 is designated an ORF whose function remains uncertain. The CDR3 has 17 residues. The junction had 12 bases not matched to a gene; V was cut back by 2 bases and J by 4 bases. CDR3 sequence reads: CASSQISGGFGADTQYF. CDR3 nucleotide sequence: TGCGCCAGCAGTCAAATTTCGGGGGGATTTGGGGCAGATACGCAGTATTTT.

The DNA for the CDR3 is TGTGCCACCAGTGATTTGGCAAGTGGGCGTAACGAGCAGTACTTC. Translating it yields CATSDLASGRNEQYF. The chain employs TRBV24-1 and TRBJ2-7; no reliable D call. CDR3 size: 15 residues. V gave up 0 bases and J gave up 5 bases, with 13 bases separating them. The germline V gene has CDR1 KGHDR and CDR2 SFDVKD.

The chain combines TRBV6-2 or TRBV6-3 with TRBJ2-7; D gene uncertain. Germline values: CDR1 MNHEY, CDR2 SVGEGT. This CDR3 region has 15 residues. Trimming took 2 bases from V and 2 from J, leaving 13 bases between them. The CDR3 here is CASSYHRVTTYEQYF. DNA of the CDR3: TGTGCCAGCAGTTACCACCGGGTAACTACCTACGAGCAGTACTTC.

The genes are TRBV9 and TRBJ1-2; no definite D call. The CDR3 covers 15 residues. Germline V gene lookup returns CDR1 SGDLS and CDR2 YYNGEE. V dropped 2 bases and J dropped 3 bases, with 14 bases sitting between them. The CDR3 protein is CASSVRSNADYGYTF. CDR3 coding DNA: TGTGCCAGCAGCGTCCGGAGCAACGCAGACTATGGCTACACCTTC.

This chain connects TRBV7-2 to TRBJ2-2, with 7 bases aligning to TRBD2. The J segment lost 6 bases and the V segment lost 0 bases, leaving 13 bases of the junction unmatched. From germline, CDR1 is SGHTA and CDR2 FQGNSA. This CDR3 has 18 residues. In DNA, the CDR3 is TGTGCCAGCAGCTTAGCTTCCCCTGGCGGGAGTCGTGCCGGGGAGCTGTTTTTT. Its translation is CASSLASPGGSRAGELFF.

This rearrangement joins TRBV28 to TRBJ1-2; D is perhaps TRBD1 (6 bases). The CDR3 runs 14 residues. V lost 7 bases, J lost 8 bases, and 20 bases lay in between. CDR1 is MDHEN and CDR2 is SYDVKM in the germline V gene. Written as DNA, the CDR3 is TGTGCCAGCACCGCTTGGTCGAACAGGGCGGGCTACACCTTC. Residues: CASTAWSNRAGYTF.

The chain employs TRBV4-1 and TRBJ2-2; D is perhaps TRBD2 (6 bases). Looked up from germline, CDR1 is MGHRA and CDR2 is YSYEKL. The ends were cut back, 0 bases at V and 5 bases at J, with 13 bases in the middle. CDR3 length equals 16 residues. The CDR3 region is CASSQESGVSTGELFF. CDR3 nucleotide sequence: TGCGCCAGCAGCCAAGAATCGGGAGTGTCAACCGGGGAGCTGTTTTTT.

The rearrangement links TRBV27 to TRBJ1-1; D ambiguous. CDR3 length: 15 residues. The germline V gene has CDR1 MNHEY and CDR2 SMNVEV (reference sequence). With 3 bases removed from V and 6 bases from J, the gap between germline ends came to 17 bases. The CDR3 DNA sequence: TGTGCCAGCAGTTTTATCCCAGTCAGTTACGCTGAAGCTTTCTTT. Its translation: CASSFIPVSYAEAFF.

The rearrangement uses TRBV5-5 and TRBJ1-1, with D unresolved. The CDR3 length is 17 residues. Germline assignment: CDR1 SGHKS and CDR2 YYEKEE (reference sequence). V was pared by 0 bases and J by 4 bases, with 19 bases between. CDR3 amino acids: CASSLVAGRGSGTEAFF. CDR3 DNA: TGTGCCAGCAGCTTGGTAGCCGGTAGAGGGTCGGGCACTGAAGCTTTCTTT.

This rearrangement joins TRBV5-6 to TRBJ2-3, with 9 positions matching TRBD1. With 4 bases clipped from V and 5 bases from J, the junction kept 11 bases outside the gene matches. This CDR3 has 16 amino acids. Per the germline V gene, CDR1 is SGHDT and CDR2 is YYEEEE. The chain's CDR3 is CASSPDRDRAIDTQYF. Here the CDR3 DNA reads TGTGCCAGCAGCCCTGACCGGGACAGGGCTATAGATACGCAGTATTTT. Looking up the rest from reference TRBV5-6 and TRBJ2-3 gives the full variable domain: DAGVTQSPTHLIKTRGQQVTLRCSPKSGHDTVSWYQQALGQGPQFIFQYYEEEERQRGNFPDRFSGHQFPNYSSELNVNALLLGDSALYLCASSPDRDRAIDTQYFGPGTRLTVL.